This entry concerns a single T cell receptor (beta chain). Its antigen is not identified. Sequencing was performed with immunoSEQ multiplex PCR; in TCRdb, only in-frame clones are kept and a portion is missing. Of around 110,000 clones detected, around 90% appear once; the ten largest clones hold 1.5% to 2%. Germline CDR1 and CDR2: SEHNR and FQNEAQ (reference sequence). V lost 5 bases to trimming and J lost 4 bases, with 17 bases between them. The CDR3 sequence is 15 residues long. This entry comes from a study of cytomegalovirus exposure and HLA in healthy donors. Findings and caveats of the study: The dataset shows that most TCR sequences were rare, while some public TCRs occurred in many donors. Three CMV-associated chains proved CMV antigen-specific in vitro.

Source material: PBMCs. This chain uses TRBV7-9 with TRBJ1-1; TRBD1 is a possible D gene (5 bases). This TCR was sampled from a woman under 30 in good health and CMV-seropositive. DNA of the CDR3: TGTGCCAGCAGCGGCCGGGGGATCTTGAGCACTGAAGCTTTCTTT. This codes for CASSGRGILSTEAFF.